These 29 T cell receptor beta chains were all obtained from the same sample, sequenced in a study of shared clonotypes between healthy human individuals. Here immunoSEQ multiplex PCR was the method, and the copy in TCRdb shows in-frame clones only, minus some. The table records 1,400,000 or so clones, approximately 98.5% of them present only once. The specimen was naive CD4+ T cells sorted from blood. The sample's subset: CD45RA+ positively selected. All receptors derive from a man between 25 and 39 years old in good health.

The genes are TRBV10-1 and TRBJ2-5, with 7 bases matching TRBD2. This CDR3 is 16 amino acids long. CDR1 and CDR2 (germline): WNHNN, SYGVQD (reference sequence). V gave up 2 bases and J gave up 7 bases; unmatched junction bases: 13. In DNA, the CDR3 is TGCGCCAGCAGTGAGCGAAGGAGCGGGGAGCCGGGGACCCAGTACTTC. Its protein is CASSERRSGEPGTQYF.

The chain carries TRBV7-2 and TRBJ2-7; 7 bases are shared with TRBD2. The ends lost 5 bases at V and 6 bases at J; junction bases unmatched: 10. The CDR3 loop spans 14 amino acids. The germline CDR1 and CDR2 sequences are SGHTA and FQGNSA. The CDR3 spells CASSPWTRPSEQYF. The DNA of the CDR3 is TGTGCCAGCAGCCCGTGGACTAGGCCCTCCGAGCAGTACTTC.

This chain connects TRBV5-1 to TRBJ1-5; D uncertain. The CDR3 is 15 amino acids. The germline V gene encodes CDR1 SGHRS and CDR2 YFSETQ. V shed 1 base and J shed 3 bases, with 11 bases lying between them. The CDR3 sequence is CASSLFGLDNQPQHF. CDR3 sequence (DNA): TGCGCCAGCAGCTTGTTCGGGTTGGACAATCAGCCCCAGCATTTT.

The rearrangement joins TRBV28 to TRBJ1-4; 9 bases are a match to TRBD1. The CDR3 spans 15 residues. J lost 6 bases, V lost 8 bases, and 10 bases had no gene match. The germline gives CDR1 MDHEN, CDR2 SYDVKM. The DNA of the CDR3 is TGTGCCAGCTGGGACAGGGAGGGTAGCCATGAAAAACTGTTTTTT. Amino acid sequence: CASWDREGSHEKLFF.

V is TRBV18 and J is TRBJ1-3; TRBD1 matches 7 bases. CDR3 size: 16 residues. The J segment lost 4 bases and the V segment lost 1 base, leaving 7 bases of the junction unmatched. Per the germline V gene, CDR1 is KGHSH and CDR2 is LQKENI. The CDR3: CASSPQYRGTGNTIYF. The CDR3 DNA is TGTGCCAGCTCACCACAATACAGGGGAACCGGAAACACCATATATTTT. Looking up the rest from reference TRBV18 and TRBJ1-3 gives the full variable domain: NAGVMQNPRHLVRRRGQEARLRCSPMKGHSHVYWYRQLPEEGLKFMVYLQKENIIDESGMPKERFSAEFPKEGPSILRIQQVVRGDSAAYFCASSPQYRGTGNTIYFGEGSWLTVV.

V usage is TRBV10-1 and J usage is TRBJ2-1, with 10 bases identical to TRBD2. The CDR3 totals 20 residues. The germline V gene has CDR1 WNHNN and CDR2 SYGVQD (reference sequence). With V trimmed by 7 bases and J by 7 bases, 25 bases remained unmatched. CDR3 sequence (DNA): TGCGCCAGCATGACTCCCCCTCTAGCGGGAGCAACCATGGGGGTGAATGAGCAGTTCTTC. Its translation is CASMTPPLAGATMGVNEQFF.

The gene calls are TRBV11-3 and TRBJ2-2, with D possibly TRBD1 on 6 matching bases. The CDR3 is made up of 15 amino acids. Germline-derived CDR1 and CDR2 are SGHNT and YENEEA. Trimming removed 1 base from V and 3 bases from J, with 9 bases in between. The CDR3 DNA reads as TGTGCCAGCAGCTTAGGGACAGAATACACCGGGGAGCTGTTTTTT. Its protein is CASSLGTEYTGELFF. The complete variable domain, with remaining parts taken from reference TRBV11-3 and TRBJ2-2, reads EAGVVQSPRYKIIEKKQPVAFWCNPISGHNTLYWYLQNLGQGPELLIRYENEEAVDDSQLPKDRFSAERLKGVDSTLKIQPAELGDSAVYLCASSLGTEYTGELFFGEGSRLTVL.

This CDR3 is CASSLEAVTYEQYF. CDR3 nucleotides: TGCGCCAGCAGCTTGGAGGCAGTAACCTACGAGCAGTACTTC. This chain joins TRBV5-1 and TRBJ2-7; D is undetermined. Germline V gives CDR1 SGHRS, CDR2 YFSETQ. Trimming took off 0 bases at V and 2 bases at J, with 9 bases between the two ends. The CDR3 runs 14 residues.

This chain joins TRBV18 and TRBJ2-1; 10 nucleotides align to TRBD2. From germline, CDR1 is KGHSH and CDR2 LQKENI. This CDR3 has 15 residues. V dropped 4 bases and J dropped 7; count of bases not matched to a gene: 7. The CDR3 coding sequence is TGTGCCAGCTCACTCGGGCTAGCGGGAGAGAATGAGCAGTTCTTC. Encoded protein: CASSLGLAGENEQFF.

This rearrangement joins TRBV18 to TRBJ1-1; 8 positions agree with TRBD1. V dropped 5 bases and J dropped 4; count of bases not matched to a gene: 6. This CDR3 has 14 residues. From germline, CDR1 is KGHSH and CDR2 LQKENI. The CDR3 region has the DNA TGTGCCAGCTCAGCCCAGGGGGCGGGCACTGAAGCTTTCTTT. Protein sequence: CASSAQGAGTEAFF. Supplemented by reference TRBV18 and TRBJ1-1, the full variable domain reads NAGVMQNPRHLVRRRGQEARLRCSPMKGHSHVYWYRQLPEEGLKFMVYLQKENIIDESGMPKERFSAEFPKEGPSILRIQQVVRGDSAAYFCASSAQGAGTEAFFGQGTRLTVV.

The chain joins TRBV5-4 to TRBJ2-3; 8 bases fit TRBD1. Losses at the gene ends were 1 base for V and 2 bases for J; bases not matched to a gene: 9. The CDR3 extends over 17 amino acids. Per the germline V gene, CDR1 is SGHNT and CDR2 is YYREEE (reference sequence). In DNA form, the CDR3 reads TGTGCCAGCAGCTTGCCTGAGACAGGGGTGGCCACAGATACGCAGTATTTT. Translation gives CASSLPETGVATDTQYF.

This rearrangement joins TRBV5-8 to TRBJ2-6; D remains ambiguous. The germline gives CDR1 SGHTS, CDR2 YDEGEE. The V end was cut by 1 base, the J end by 1 base, with 3 bases between. The CDR3 covers 14 residues. CDR3 nucleotide sequence: TGTGCCAGCAGCTTGTGGTCTGGGGCCAACGTCCTGACTTTC. Protein product: CASSLWSGANVLTF.

CDR3 sequence (DNA): TGTGCCAGCAGCTGGACCGTAGCGGGAGGGGGCGTAGATACGCAGTATTTT. It codes for CASSWTVAGGGVDTQYF. The chain recombines TRBV7-9 with TRBJ2-3, with 11 bases matching TRBD2. CDR1 is SEHNR, CDR2 FQNEAQ, per germline (reference sequence). The CDR3 has 17 amino acids. Trimming removed 4 bases from V and 5 bases from J; junction bases left unmatched: 11.

The CDR3 coding sequence is TGTGCCAGCAGCCCAACAGGGGCAGGTTACACCATATATTTT. Its protein product is CASSPTGAGYTIYF. The chain is built from TRBV7-9 and TRBJ1-3; 7 bases are a match to TRBD1. The CDR3 contains 14 residues. V lost 5 bases to trimming and J lost 8 bases; unmatched junction nucleotides: 9. Germline values: CDR1 SEHNR, CDR2 FQNEAQ (reference sequence).

The chain carries TRBV7-6 and TRBJ2-7; TRBD1 matches 9 bases. The CDR3 runs to 13 residues. Germline CDR1 reads SGHVS; CDR2 reads FNYEAQ. V lost 3 bases and J lost 6; bases outside the gene matches: 3. This CDR3 is CASSLATGGEQYF. The CDR3 nucleotides are TGTGCCAGCAGCTTGGCGACAGGGGGCGAGCAGTACTTC.

The chain employs TRBV30 and TRBJ1-2; TRBD1 matches 7 bases. Trimming took 8 bases from V and 4 from J; bases not matched to a gene: 10. The CDR3 totals 13 residues. Germline values: CDR1 GTSNPN, CDR2 SVGIG (reference sequence). The chain's CDR3 is CALRDSRFYGYTF. The CDR3 region has the DNA TGTGCCCTTAGGGACAGTCGATTCTATGGCTACACCTTC.

This rearrangement joins TRBV5-4 to TRBJ2-5; 13 bases are shared with TRBD2. Germline trimming cut 3 bases from V and 5 bases from J; bases unmatched to any gene: 10. Germline assignment: CDR1 SGHNT and CDR2 YYREEE (reference sequence). The CDR3 spans 17 residues. CDR3 sequence: CASSSISGLAGAETQYF. CDR3 nucleotide sequence: TGTGCCAGCAGCTCAATCTCTGGACTAGCGGGAGCGGAGACCCAGTACTTC.

This clone showed up just once. The rearrangement joins TRBV7-9 to TRBJ1-1, with D unresolved. The length of the CDR3 is 15 residues. Per germline, CDR1 SEHNR and CDR2 FQNEAQ (reference sequence). Trimming removed 5 bases from V and 0 bases from J, with 13 bases in between. CDR3 DNA: TGTGCCAGCAGCCCAGACGAGAGGCTGAACACTGAAGCTTTCTTT. Its translation: CASSPDERLNTEAFF.

The chain carries TRBV9 and TRBJ2-3; no firm D call. Between the trimmed V and J ends, which lost 0 bases and 14 bases, there was a span of 16 bases. The germline V gene has CDR1 SGDLS and CDR2 YYNGEE. The CDR3 has 13 amino acids. The CDR3 nucleotides read TGTGCCAGCAGCGTAGCCGCTGCCCCGGCGCTGTATTTT. Its protein product is CASSVAAAPALYF.

The chain uses TRBV10-2 and TRBJ1-2; D remains unclear. CDR1 WSHSY and CDR2 SAAADI come from the germline V gene. The V gene lost 2 bases and the J gene lost 4 bases, with 11 bases spanning the gap. CDR3 length: 14 amino acids. CDR3 region: CASSENSRGYGYTF. The CDR3, as DNA: TGCGCCAGCAGTGAGAACAGCCGGGGCTATGGCTACACCTTC.

V gene TRBV6-5 combines with J gene TRBJ1-2; D might be TRBD1 (5 bases). The CDR3 spans 15 residues. The germline gives CDR1 MNHEY, CDR2 SVGAGI. Trimming took off 10 bases at V and 2 bases at J, with 20 bases between the two ends. This CDR3 is CATLSTGTGNYGYTF. The CDR3 DNA reads as TGTGCCACTCTATCCACCGGGACGGGGAACTATGGCTACACCTTC.

The chain is built from TRBV10-1 and TRBJ2-3, with D unresolved. The germline V and J ends were trimmed by 0 bases and 6 bases, with 10 bases remaining between them. This CDR3 comprises 14 residues. Per germline, CDR1 WNHNN and CDR2 SYGVQD (reference sequence). CDR3 protein: CASSESKPADTQYF. CDR3 coding DNA: TGCGCCAGCAGTGAGTCGAAACCTGCTGATACGCAGTATTTT.

CDR3 sequence (DNA): TGTGCCAGCAGCTACACACCCTCTGGAAACACCATATATTTT. Protein sequence: CASSYTPSGNTIYF. The chain combines TRBV5-5 with TRBJ1-3; no firm D call. Trimming removed 3 bases from V and 0 bases from J, with 7 bases in between. Germline assignment: CDR1 SGHKS and CDR2 YYEKEE (reference sequence). The CDR3 is made up of 14 amino acids.

This clone appeared a single time. This rearrangement joins TRBV9 to TRBJ2-1; D ambiguous. Trimming left V 0 bases short and J 7 bases short, with 11 bases between. The CDR3 extends over 14 amino acids. Looked up from germline, CDR1 is SGDLS and CDR2 is YYNGEE. DNA for the CDR3: TGTGCCAGCAGCGTAGTTGGTAGTACGAATGAGCAGTTCTTC. Its protein product is CASSVVGSTNEQFF.

This chain connects TRBV25-1 to TRBJ2-1; 10 nucleotides match TRBD1. Germline CDR1 MGHDK, CDR2 SYGVNS. With V trimmed by 4 bases and J by 9 bases, 9 bases remained unmatched. CDR3 size: 15 residues. The CDR3 spells CASSGTGTGVREQFF. CDR3 nucleotide sequence: TGTGCCAGCAGTGGCACCGGGACAGGGGTGCGTGAGCAGTTCTTC.

This clone was seen once. Additional DNA sequences in this sample encode the identical CDR3. V gene TRBV28 combines with J gene TRBJ2-2, with D tentatively TRBD1 or TRBD2 (5 bases each). From germline, CDR1 is MDHEN and CDR2 SYDVKM. The CDR3 has 14 residues. The V gene lost 6 bases and the J gene lost 0 bases, with 8 bases spanning the gap. The CDR3 sequence is CASRGTANTGELFF. The CDR3, as DNA: TGTGCCAGCAGAGGGACGGCGAACACCGGGGAGCTGTTTTTT.

This chain links TRBV7-9 with TRBJ2-1, with 11 bases lining up with TRBD2. Germline V gives CDR1 SEHNR, CDR2 FQNEAQ (reference sequence). This CDR3 is built from 16 residues. V shed 3 bases, J shed 7 bases, and the junction held 8 bases outside the gene matches. The CDR3 protein is CASSFPASGRKNEQFF. CDR3 nucleotide sequence: TGTGCCAGCAGCTTCCCGGCTAGCGGGAGGAAAAATGAGCAGTTCTTC.

This chain uses TRBV5-1 with TRBJ2-5, with 13 bases identical to TRBD2. Germline-derived CDR1 and CDR2 are SGHRS and YFSETQ. V lost 5 bases, J lost 3 bases, and 1 base stayed unmatched. This CDR3 has 14 amino acids. The CDR3 here is CASRLAGGEETQYF. The CDR3 coding sequence is TGCGCCAGCAGACTAGCGGGAGGGGAAGAGACCCAGTACTTC.

V usage is TRBV18 and J usage is TRBJ1-1; D unclear. V gave up 3 bases and J gave up 8 bases, with 19 bases separating them. The CDR3 is 15 amino acids. Germline assignment: CDR1 KGHSH and CDR2 LQKENI. DNA for the CDR3: TGTGCCAGCTCACCTCGGACCAATACCGGAGAGGAAGCTTTCTTT. This gives the protein CASSPRTNTGEEAFF.